The 5 T cell receptor beta chains below were found in one sample sequenced in a study of T cells in Graves' hyperthyroidism and ophthalmopathy. Regions amplified from RNA transcripts were the TCR beta CDR3 regions. The HTBI primer set was used in a first-round RT-PCR of the TCR CDR3. In TCRdb, the multiplex PCR reads were re-called with MiXCR into one record per CDR3 protein. The repertoire holds hundreds of thousands of distinct CDR3 sequences, with over 12% as singletons. The sequenced sample was blood. These receptor sequences come from a man aged 50-60 years with Graves' ophthalmopathy.

This clonotype was counted only a few times. CDR3 DNA sequence: TGTGCCAGCAGCTTAGCAGTCGGGACAGTCTATCGGTACACCTTC. It specifies CASSLAVGTVYRYTF. The J gene is TRBJ1-2, the V gene TRBV7-9; 7 bases are a match to TRBD1. The ends lost 0 bases at V and 11 bases at J; junction bases unmatched: 12. CDR3 length equals 15 residues. Germline assignment: CDR1 SEHNR and CDR2 FQNEAQ (reference sequence).

This clonotype occurred many times. The chain uses TRBV5-1 and TRBJ2-3; tentative D call: TRBD1 (5 bases). This CDR3 spans 13 amino acids. CDR1 and CDR2 from the germline V gene are SGHRS and YFSETQ. The V and J ends lost 5 bases and 2 bases respectively, with 9 bases between them. CDR3 coding DNA: TGCGCCAGCAGAACAGGATTCACAGATACGCAGTATTTT. Protein: CASRTGFTDTQYF.

This clonotype was counted ten times or more. J is TRBJ2-1 and V is TRBV24-1; possible D gene TRBD2, 5 bases. Germline lookup yields CDR1 KGHDR and CDR2 SFDVKD. The V end lost 2 bases, the J end lost 5 bases, and 12 bases lay between the germline ends. The CDR3 consists of 15 residues. The CDR3 loop reads CATSDSGRENNEQFF. The CDR3 DNA reads as TGTGCCACCAGTGATTCTGGCCGGGAAAACAATGAGCAGTTCTTC.

V and J are TRBV10-2 and TRBJ2-3; 11 bases agree with TRBD2. The ends lost 7 bases at V and 2 bases at J; junction bases unmatched: 8. Germline-derived CDR1 and CDR2 are WSHSY and SAAADI. The CDR3 is made up of 16 amino acids. CDR3 DNA sequence: TGCGCCAGCACAAGACTAGCGGGGCCGAACACAGATACGCAGTATTTT. It is translated as CASTRLAGPNTDTQYF.

This clonotype was observed many times. The chain links TRBV3-1 to TRBJ2-7; D gene ambiguous. The CDR3 consists of 16 residues. Germline loops: CDR1 LGHDT, CDR2 YNNKEL (reference sequence). V lost 1 base, J lost 0 bases, and 13 bases lay in between. The CDR3 DNA is TGTGCCAGCAGCCAAGTCCCTGCAGCGAGCTCCTACGAGCAGTACTTC. It is translated as CASSQVPAASSYEQYF.